This TCR beta chain was retrieved from a study of blood T cell repertoires in COVID-19. Turning to the study itself: Spain, Italy and the United States supplied samples that represented acute and convalescent COVID-19. PBMCs, B-cell-depleted T cells, or T cells were the source of the cDNA or gDNA that made up the material.

Germline V lookup: CDR1 MGHDK, CDR2 SYGVNS. CDR3 length equals 12 residues. The germline V and J ends were trimmed by 7 bases and 4 bases, with 7 bases remaining between them. In the study's own analysis: Nucleated cell counts were estimated from reference gene primer amplification. The data were produced by immunoSEQ multiplex PCR, yet TCRdb's version contains in-frame clones alone and is incomplete. V, J and clone size derive from that table, while D and trimming were established from the DNA sequence. This table holds about 270,000 clones, around four fifths found once. The TCR comes from a woman between 45 and 60 years old with active or convalescent COVID-19. This sequence joins TRBV25-1 and TRBJ2-2; D may be TRBD1 (6 bases). Sample: peripheral blood. As DNA, the CDR3 is TGTGCCAGCACGGACAGCACCGGGGAGCTGTTTTTT. It specifies CASTDSTGELFF. The full variable domain, its missing parts supplied by reference TRBV25-1 and TRBJ2-2, is EADIYQTPRYLVIGTGKKITLECSQTMGHDKMYWYQQDPGMELHLIHYSYGVNSTEKGDLSSESTVSRIRTEHFPLTLESARPSHTSQYLCASTDSTGELFFGEGSRLTVL.